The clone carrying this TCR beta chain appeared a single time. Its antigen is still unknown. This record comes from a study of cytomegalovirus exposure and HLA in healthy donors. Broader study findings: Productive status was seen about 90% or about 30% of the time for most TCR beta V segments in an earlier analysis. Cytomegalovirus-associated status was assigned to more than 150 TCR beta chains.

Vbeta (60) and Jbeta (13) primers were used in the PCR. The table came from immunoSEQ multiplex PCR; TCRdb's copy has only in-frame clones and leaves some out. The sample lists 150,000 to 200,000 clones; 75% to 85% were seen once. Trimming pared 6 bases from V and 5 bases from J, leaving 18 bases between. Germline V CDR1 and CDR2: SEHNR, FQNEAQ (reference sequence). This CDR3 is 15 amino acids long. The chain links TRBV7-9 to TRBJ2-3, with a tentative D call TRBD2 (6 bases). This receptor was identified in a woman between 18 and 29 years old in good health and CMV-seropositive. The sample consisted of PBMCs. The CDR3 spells CASRHQPTREDTQYF. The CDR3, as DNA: TGTGCCAGCAGACACCAGCCGACTAGGGAAGATACGCAGTATTTT.